Listed below are T cell receptor beta chains from one sample, sequenced in a study of spatial heterogeneity in lung cancer. TCRdb re-analysed the 5' RACE reads in MiXCR, keeping a single row per CDR3 protein. Here the sample spans tens of thousands of distinct CDR3 sequences, around 5% being singletons. Specimen: PBMCs, collected at surgery. All receptors derive from a female donor with early-stage non-small cell lung cancer. Each CDR3 is given with its conserved first and last residue. D genes are given only for firm matches. Not every row has a clone size; where given, it reads once, few, many or a size class.

CDR3 length	D gene	clone size	J gene	V gene	CDR3 DNA	CDR3 protein
15	TRBD1	many	TRBJ1-1	TRBV9	TGTGCCAGCAGCGTTAGGGACAGGGGGGGCACTGAAGCTTTCTTT	CASSVRDRGGTEAFF
12	.	many	TRBJ2-7	TRBV12-3/TRBV12-4	TGTGCCAGCAGTTTTCGTCCCTACGAGCAGTACTTC	CASSFRPYEQYF
17	TRBD1	few	TRBJ2-3	TRBV5-1	TGCGCCAGCAGCTTGGGCACAGGGGGCGCAAGTTCAGATACGCAGTATTTT	CASSLGTGGASSDTQYF
15	TRBD1	many	TRBJ1-2	TRBV29-1	TGCAGCGTTTATGAGACCGGGACAGGGAACTATGGCTACACCTTC	CSVYETGTGNYGYTF
15	.	many	TRBJ1-2	TRBV12-3/TRBV12-4	TGTGCCAGCAGTTTTATGTTGGGGGGCGAGGATGGCTACACCTTC	CASSFMLGGEDGYTF
15	TRBD1	many	TRBJ1-1	TRBV6-2/TRBV6-3	TGTGCCAGCAGTTACTCGACAGGGTCGGTCACTGAAGCTTTCTTT	CASSYSTGSVTEAFF
13	TRBD1	medium-sized	TRBJ1-3	TRBV12-3/TRBV12-4	TGTGCCTCCCGGGGACAGTCGATGGGCACCATATATTTT	CASRGQSMGTIYF
15	TRBD1	.	TRBJ1-5	TRBV19	TGTGCCAGTAGTACAAGAGGGACAGACAATCAGCCCCAGCATTTT	CASSTRGTDNQPQHF
17	TRBD1	.	TRBJ2-7	TRBV6-2/TRBV6-3	TGTGCCAGCAGCCTGCTATTAAGTAGGACAGGGGGCTACGAGCAGTACTTC	CASSLLLSRTGGYEQYF
15	.	many	TRBJ2-2	TRBV5-1	TGCGCCAGCAGATATCGCGTGGACAACACCGGGGAGCTGTTTTTT	CASRYRVDNTGELFF
16	.	many	TRBJ2-1	TRBV6-6	TGTGCCAGCAGTGGAAAGGGTGTCTACTCCTACAATGAGCAGTTCTTC	CASSGKGVYSYNEQFF
14	TRBD1	many	TRBJ2-3	TRBV7-8	TGTGCCAGCAGCACAAGACAGGGGCCAGATACGCAGTATTTT	CASSTRQGPDTQYF
14	.	.	TRBJ2-7	TRBV24-1	TGTGCCACCAGTACAACCGGAGGGACGGGCGAGCAGTACTTC	CATSTTGGTGEQYF
18	.	many	TRBJ1-1	TRBV4-1	TGCGCCAGCAGCCAACGTTTTCCCCCCGTTCTTCCGAACACTGAAGCTTTCTTT	CASSQRFPPVLPNTEAFF
15	TRBD1	many	TRBJ1-1	TRBV5-1	TGCGCCAGCAGCTTGACAGGGGGCGTGAACACTGAAGCTTTCTTT	CASSLTGGVNTEAFF
14	.	many	TRBJ2-3	TRBV5-4	TGTGCCAGCAGCCGGGGGACTCCCGGGGATACGCAGTATTTT	CASSRGTPGDTQYF
12	TRBD2	many	TRBJ2-1	TRBV7-2	TGTGCCAGCAGCTTACGGGCGGGGGGCCTTGATTTT	CASSLRAGGLDF
15	TRBD1	many	TRBJ1-6	TRBV7-2	TGTGCCAGCAGCTCGACAGGGGGTTGGAATTCACCCCTCCACTTT	CASSSTGGWNSPLHF
13	.	many	TRBJ1-6	TRBV27	TGTGCCAGTAGGTGGGGTTCTAATTCACCCCTCCACTTT	CASRWGSNSPLHF
16	TRBD2	many	TRBJ2-1	TRBV7-2	TGTGCCAGCAGCTTAGTGGGGACTAGCTCCTACAATGAGCAGTTCTTC	CASSLVGTSSYNEQFF
16	.	few	TRBJ1-6	TRBV5-6	TGTGCCAGCAGCCTAGAGGGCAGTAAACCTAATTCACCCCTCCACTTT	CASSLEGSKPNSPLHF
18	TRBD2	.	TRBJ2-4	TRBV2	TGTGCCAGCAGTCAGACTAGCGGGGGATTTCTAGCCAAAAACATTCAGTACTTC	CASSQTSGGFLAKNIQYF
15	.	many	TRBJ2-7	TRBV6-1	TGTGCCAGCAGTGAAGGGTTAGCGGAGTCCTACGAGCAGTACTTC	CASSEGLAESYEQYF
13	.	few	TRBJ2-1	TRBV6-1	TGTGCCAGCAGTGACCTGCTTGGGGGTGAGCAGTTCTTC	CASSDLLGGEQFF
15	TRBD1	many	TRBJ2-5	TRBV18	TGTGCCAGCTCATCCGGGGGACAGGGCCAAGAGACCCAGTACTTC	CASSSGGQGQETQYF
17	.	few	TRBJ1-4	TRBV5-1	TGCGCCAGCAGCCCGGAGGGGACGCGAGCAACTAATGAAAAACTGTTTTTT	CASSPEGTRATNEKLFF
12	.	many	TRBJ2-4	TRBV28	TGTGCCAGCAGTTCCCGGGAAAACATTCAGTACTTC	CASSSRENIQYF
12	.	many	TRBJ2-2	TRBV12-3/TRBV12-4	TGTGCCAGCAGTTTATGGCCCGCGGAGCTGTTTTTT	CASSLWPAELFF
17	TRBD2	few	TRBJ2-3	TRBV7-9	TGTGCCAGCAGCTTAGCGGGGACTAGCGGGAGCCCGCATACGCAGTATTTT	CASSLAGTSGSPHTQYF
15	TRBD2	.	TRBJ2-7	TRBV6-5	TGTGCCAGCAGTTACTCCCTTGGGACTAGACACGAGCAGTACTTC	CASSYSLGTRHEQYF
14	TRBD1	medium-sized	TRBJ2-7	TRBV29-1	TGCAGCGTTGGGGCCGGGACAGGGGGCCCGGAGCAGTACTTC	CSVGAGTGGPEQYF
12	.	many	TRBJ2-5	TRBV11-2	TGTGCCAGCAGCTTAGCGGAGGGGCCTCAGTACTTC	CASSLAEGPQYF
16	TRBD2	few	TRBJ2-3	TRBV2	TGTGCCAGCAGTGAAGCGCGGGGGGGGCGCAGAGATACGCAGTATTTT	CASSEARGGRRDTQYF
14	TRBD2	medium-sized	TRBJ2-1	TRBV12-3/TRBV12-4	TGTGCCAGCAGTCCGACTAGCGGTTACAATGAGCAGTTCTTC	CASSPTSGYNEQFF
14	TRBD2	many	TRBJ2-1	TRBV4-2	TGTGCCAGCAGCAGCGCTAGCGGATACAATGAGCAGTTCTTC	CASSSASGYNEQFF
13	.	few	TRBJ1-2	TRBV5-1	TGCGCCAGCAGTCAAGATTCCGTCTATGGCTACACCTTC	CASSQDSVYGYTF
16	.	few	TRBJ1-4	TRBV5-8	TGTGCCAGCAGCTTGGGGGGCTGGACGACTAATGAAAAACTGTTTTTT	CASSLGGWTTNEKLFF
13	TRBD1	many	TRBJ1-2	TRBV3-1	TGTGCCAGCAGCCGGGACAGTCCCTATGGCTACACCTTC	CASSRDSPYGYTF
12	.	many	TRBJ1-1	TRBV6-6	TGTGCCAGCAGCAGAGGGGGGGCTGAAGCTTTCTTT	CASSRGGAEAFF
15	TRBD1	many	TRBJ2-3	TRBV2	TGTGCCAGCAGTGATGGGACAGGAATAACAGATACGCAGTATTTT	CASSDGTGITDTQYF
13	.	few	TRBJ1-2	TRBV6-5	TGTGCCAGCAGCTACGTGGGGGGTTATGGCTACACCTTC	CASSYVGGYGYTF
13	TRBD1	many	TRBJ2-1	TRBV29-1	TGCAGCGTTGAAGATACAGGGGGAAGTGAGCAGTTCTTC	CSVEDTGGSEQFF
15	.	many	TRBJ2-7	TRBV6-5	TGTGCCAGCAGTTCCCACCCGACTGGACCCTACGAGCAGTACTTC	CASSSHPTGPYEQYF
12	.	.	TRBJ2-1	TRBV7-2	TGTGCCAGCAGCTTAGGAGTTCCTGAGCAGTTCTTC	CASSLGVPEQFF
15	.	many	TRBJ2-1	TRBV20-1	TGCAGTGCCCACGGCCTAGCAGCCTCCTACAATGAGCAGTTCTTC	CSAHGLAASYNEQFF
13	.	.	TRBJ1-5	TRBV5-1	TGCGCCAGCAGCTTAAATCCCAGACAGCCCCAGCATTTT	CASSLNPRQPQHF
16	.	many	TRBJ2-4	TRBV4-1	TGCGCCAGCAGCCAAGAGAGGACGGTAGCCAAAAACATTCAGTACTTC	CASSQERTVAKNIQYF
14	TRBD1	.	TRBJ1-1	TRBV4-1	TGCGCCAGCAGCCAAGTTGACAGGGAAATCGTAGCTTTCTTT	CASSQVDREIVAFF
11	.	many	TRBJ2-5	TRBV2	TGTGCCAGCAGAACTACAGAGACCCAGTACTTC	CASRTTETQYF
15	.	.	TRBJ2-5	TRBV7-9	TGTGCCAGCAGCTCTATGTGGAGGGACCAAGAGACCCAGTACTTC	CASSSMWRDQETQYF
15	TRBD1	few	TRBJ1-6	TRBV20-1	TGCAGTGCTAGTATAGCGGGACAGGGTTATTCACCCCTCCACTTT	CSASIAGQGYSPLHF
12	.	.	TRBJ2-5	TRBV6-1	TGTGCCACCCAGGTCCCCTTAGAGACCCAGTACTTC	CATQVPLETQYF
12	.	many	TRBJ1-1	TRBV6-6	TGTGCCAGCAGCCGAATGAACACTGAAGCTTTCTTT	CASSRMNTEAFF
14	.	many	TRBJ1-2	TRBV3-1	TGTGCCAGCAGCCTGAGCGGCCCTCTCTATGGCTACACCTTC	CASSLSGPLYGYTF
13	.	many	TRBJ2-6	TRBV19	TGTGCCAGTAGCCGCTCTGGGGCCAACGTCCTGACTTTC	CASSRSGANVLTF
14	.	.	TRBJ1-3	TRBV6-1	TGTGCCAGCAGACTTGAACGTAGTTACAACACCATATATTTT	CASRLERSYNTIYF
12	.	many	TRBJ1-1	TRBV2	TGTGCCAGCAGTGCCTCCGTTAAGGGAGCTTTCTTT	CASSASVKGAFF